These 17 T cell receptor beta chains share one sample of origin, sequenced in a study of cytomegalovirus exposure and HLA in healthy donors (dated by TCRdb to the late 2010s). The library was built by means of the immunoSEQ multiplex PCR assay. For the multiplex PCR, a mixture combining 60 forward primers for TCR Vbeta segments and 13 reverse primers for TCR Jbeta segments was used. What TCRdb holds here is the immuneACCESS table cut down to in-frame rearrangements. Part of the clones is not present; checked against another copy, under half of the missing clones reflect an unresolved V gene, and the others are unexplained. The sample table records about 150,000 clones. The ten largest clones take up about 1.7% of the sample. Material for sequencing was PBMCs. The receptors come from a woman aged 50 to 65 in good health and CMV-seronegative.

The chain uses TRBV7-9 and TRBJ1-6; TRBD1 is a possible D gene (5 bases). The ends were cut back, 3 bases at V and 9 bases at J, with 18 bases in the middle. This CDR3 has 16 residues. Germline lookup yields CDR1 SEHNR and CDR2 FQNEAQ (reference sequence). The CDR3 spells CASSFGPSLDISPLHF. The CDR3 DNA sequence: TGTGCCAGCAGCTTCGGGCCATCACTGGACATTTCACCCCTCCACTTT.

The V call is TRBV6-5, the J call TRBJ2-5; 7 nucleotides line up with TRBD1. Germline V gives CDR1 MNHEY, CDR2 SVGAGI. Germline trimming cut 6 bases from V and 4 bases from J; bases unmatched to any gene: 5. This CDR3 region has 13 residues. CDR3 DNA: TGTGCCAGCAGGAGACAGGGAGTAGAGACCCAGTACTTC. Protein sequence: CASRRQGVETQYF.

This chain joins TRBV28 and TRBJ2-5; 9 nucleotides match TRBD2. Germline CDR1 and CDR2: MDHEN and SYDVKM. V shed 2 bases and J 2 bases; nucleotides not matched to a gene: 3. The CDR3 contains 15 residues. This CDR3 is CASSLAGGVQETQYF. DNA of the CDR3: TGTGCCAGCAGTTTAGCGGGGGGGGTACAAGAGACCCAGTACTTC.

This chain connects TRBV5-1 to TRBJ1-1; TRBD1 agrees at 8 bases. The CDR3 has 16 residues. After removal of 3 bases from V and 2 bases from J, the junction contained 9 bases not matched to a gene. The V gene's germline CDR1 is SGHRS and CDR2 YFSETQ. The CDR3 nucleotides are TGCGCCAGCAGCTCATTCACAGGGGGGAGAAACACTGAAGCTTTCTTT. Its protein is CASSSFTGGRNTEAFF.

This chain uses TRBV19 with TRBJ2-7, with TRBD1 identical over 8 bases. Germline V gene sequence: CDR1 LNHDA, CDR2 SQIVND (reference sequence). The trim removed 4 bases at V and 5 bases at J, leaving 7 bases unmatched. This CDR3 region has 14 residues. The CDR3 reads CASSRPGGFNEQYF. The CDR3 nucleotides are TGTGCCAGTAGTAGGCCAGGGGGCTTCAACGAGCAGTACTTC. Filled out from reference TRBV19 and TRBJ2-7, the complete variable domain reads DGGITQSPKYLFRKEGQNVTLSCEQNLNHDAMYWYRQDPGQGLRLIYYSQIVNDFQKGDIAEGYSVSREKKESFPLTVTSAQKNPTAFYLCASSRPGGFNEQYFGPGTRLTVT.

The chain is built from TRBV30 and TRBJ2-1, with TRBD2 as a possible D gene (7 bases). Trimming shortened V by 3 bases and J by 1 base, and 10 bases separated the two germline ends. Germline CDR1 GTSNPN, CDR2 SVGIG (reference sequence). This CDR3 has 14 amino acids. CDR3 nucleotide sequence: TGTGCCTGGAGGGGAGGGGGGTCCTACAATGAGCAGTTCTTC. Translating gives CAWRGGGSYNEQFF.

The chain recombines TRBV5-1 with TRBJ2-2; tentatively, D is TRBD2 (5 bases). This CDR3 comprises 19 residues. The V gene lost 0 bases and the J gene lost 0 bases, with 18 bases spanning the gap. Germline CDR1 is SGHRS and CDR2 is YFSETQ. CDR3: CASSLDRPGVYPNTGELFF. CDR3 in DNA: TGCGCCAGCAGCTTGGATCGACCCGGGGTATACCCGAACACCGGGGAGCTGTTTTTT.

The J gene is TRBJ2-7, the V gene TRBV20-1; D is possibly TRBD1 (6 bases). This CDR3 is 11 amino acids long. Germline V gene sequence: CDR1 DFQATT, CDR2 SNEGSKA (reference sequence). The V end was cut by 5 bases, the J end by 6 bases, with 11 bases between. The chain's CDR3 is CSAHRVPEQYF. In nucleotides, the CDR3 is TGCAGTGCTCACAGGGTCCCCGAGCAGTACTTC.

The rearrangement uses TRBV2 and TRBJ1-1; 10 nucleotides line up with TRBD1. The V and J ends lost 5 bases and 3 bases, in that order; junction bases with no gene match: 3. CDR1 is SNHLY and CDR2 is FYNNEI in the germline V gene. This CDR3 region has 14 residues. The CDR3: CASSRQGADTEAFF. The CDR3 DNA follows: TGTGCCAGCAGTCGACAGGGGGCCGACACTGAAGCTTTCTTT. Full variable domain (rest looked up from reference TRBV2 and TRBJ1-1): EPEVTQTPSHQVTQMGQEVILRCVPISNHLYFYWYRQILGQKVEFLVSFYNNEISEKSEIFDDQFSVERPDGSNFTLKIRSTKLEDSAMYFCASSRQGADTEAFFGQGTRLTVV.

The rearrangement joins TRBV6-5 to TRBJ2-5, with 8 bases identical to TRBD1. The tail of the sequence fits TRBJ2-7 better, so the J call may be wrong. The germline gives CDR1 MNHEY, CDR2 SVGAGI. The CDR3 contains 14 residues. CDR3 region: CASSYGTGHYEQYF. CDR3 sequence (DNA): TGTGCCAGCAGTTACGGGACAGGCCACTACGAGCAGTACTTC.

The gene calls are TRBV5-1 and TRBJ2-1; TRBD2 aligns across 11 bases. Losses at the gene ends were 4 bases for V and 7 bases for J; bases not matched to a gene: 7. This CDR3 region has 15 residues. Germline CDR1 and CDR2: SGHRS and YFSETQ. In nucleotides, the CDR3 is TGCGCCAGCAGCAAGCTAGCGGGGGGATCGAATGAGCAGTTCTTC. Its protein is CASSKLAGGSNEQFF. The whole variable domain, remainder taken from reference TRBV5-1 and TRBJ2-1, is KAGVTQTPRYLIKTRGQQVTLSCSPISGHRSVSWYQQTPGQGLQFLFEYFSETQRNKGNFPGRFSGRQFSNSRSEMNVSTLELGDSALYLCASSKLAGGSNEQFFGPGTRLTVL.

The V call is TRBV7-2, the J call TRBJ2-3; 8 positions match TRBD2. The CDR3 contains 17 residues. The junction had 11 bases not matched to a gene; V was cut back by 5 bases and J by 1 base. CDR1 and CDR2 from the germline V gene are SGHTA and FQGNSA. The CDR3, as DNA: TGTGCCAGCAGCCCTCGGTGGAGCGGGAGTGGCACAGATACGCAGTATTTT. It translates to CASSPRWSGSGTDTQYF.

The rearrangement links TRBV7-6 to TRBJ2-7, with D maybe TRBD1 (7 bases). Germline-derived CDR1 and CDR2 are SGHVS and FNYEAQ. V was trimmed by 4 bases and J by 4 bases, leaving 11 bases between them. The CDR3 spans 13 residues. In DNA, the CDR3 is TGTGCCAGCAGCTCAGGGGGGCGTTACGAGCAGTACTTC. This codes for CASSSGGRYEQYF. The full variable domain, rest sourced from reference TRBV7-6 and TRBJ2-7, is GAGVSQSPRYKVTKRGQDVALRCDPISGHVSLYWYRQALGQGPEFLTYFNYEAQQDKSGLPNDRFSAERPEGSISTLTIQRTEQRDSAMYRCASSSGGRYEQYFGPGTRLTVT.

The chain joins TRBV30 to TRBJ1-2; D is uncertain. V was shortened by 3 bases and J by 3 bases, with 11 bases between the two germline ends. The CDR3 consists of 13 residues. Germline CDR1 GTSNPN, CDR2 SVGIG (reference sequence). This chain's CDR3 is CAWSRGRDYGYTF. In nucleotides, the CDR3 is TGTGCCTGGAGCCGGGGAAGGGACTATGGCTACACCTTC. Using reference TRBV30 and TRBJ1-2 for the parts outside the CDR3, the full variable domain is SQTIHQWPATLVQPVGSPLSLECTVEGTSNPNLYWYRQAAGRGLQLLFYSVGIGQISSEVPQNLSASRPQDRQFILSSKKLLLSDSGFYLCAWSRGRDYGYTFGSGTRLTVV.

V is TRBV6-5 and J is TRBJ2-7; 7 nucleotides match TRBD2. This CDR3 is built from 15 residues. Germline CDR1 and CDR2: MNHEY and SVGAGI. V lost 7 bases, J lost 3 bases, and 12 bases stayed unmatched. The CDR3 spells CASTSTSMGLYEQYF. The CDR3 region has the DNA TGTGCCAGCACTTCGACTAGCATGGGGCTCTACGAGCAGTACTTC.

The V call is TRBV7-9, the J call TRBJ2-3; TRBD2 matches 7 bases. Per germline, CDR1 SEHNR and CDR2 FQNEAQ (reference sequence). This CDR3 is 16 amino acids long. The trim removed 4 bases at V and 3 bases at J, leaving 10 bases unmatched. The CDR3 nucleotides read TGTGCCAGCAGCTCCGGACCAGGGAGGGGAACAGATACGCAGTATTTT. Amino acid sequence: CASSSGPGRGTDTQYF.

V gene TRBV2 combines with J gene TRBJ2-3, with a weak D call TRBD2 (6 bases). Trimming took 5 bases from V and 2 from J, leaving 14 bases between them. Germline CDR1 is SNHLY and CDR2 is FYNNEI. There are 15 residues in the CDR3. CDR3 nucleotide sequence: TGTGCCAGCAGTCAACGGTGGGGGGACACAGATACGCAGTATTTT. Translation: CASSQRWGDTDTQYF. Full variable domain (remainder filled in from reference TRBV2 and TRBJ2-3): EPEVTQTPSHQVTQMGQEVILRCVPISNHLYFYWYRQILGQKVEFLVSFYNNEISEKSEIFDDQFSVERPDGSNFTLKIRSTKLEDSAMYFCASSQRWGDTDTQYFGPGTRLTVL.